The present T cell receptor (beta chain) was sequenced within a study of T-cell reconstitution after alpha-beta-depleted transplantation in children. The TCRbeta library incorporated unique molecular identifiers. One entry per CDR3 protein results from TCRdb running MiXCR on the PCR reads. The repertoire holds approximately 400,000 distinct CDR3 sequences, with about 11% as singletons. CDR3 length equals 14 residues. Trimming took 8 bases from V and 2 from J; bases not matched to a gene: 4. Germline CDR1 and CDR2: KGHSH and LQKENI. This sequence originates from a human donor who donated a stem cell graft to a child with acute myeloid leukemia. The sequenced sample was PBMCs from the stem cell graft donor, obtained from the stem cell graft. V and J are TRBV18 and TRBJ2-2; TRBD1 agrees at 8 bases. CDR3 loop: CASTGQDNTGELFF. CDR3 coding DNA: TGTGCCAGCACGGGACAGGACAACACCGGGGAGCTGTTTTTT.